This TCR beta chain is from a study of CD8 T cells in Susac syndrome. The length of the CDR3 is 14 residues. Germline V CDR1 and CDR2: MDHEN, SYDVKM. V was shortened by 3 bases and J by 4 bases, with 12 bases between the two germline ends. The authors sequenced TCR beta from blood CD8+ and CD4+ T cells. Random hexamers were used to reverse transcribe the RNA input (roughly 0.5 to 1 ug). TCRdb redid the calling of the immunoSEQ multiplex PCR reads with MiXCR, one entry per CDR3 protein. The table records around 190,000 distinct CDR3 sequences, approximately 96% of them present only once. This chain connects TRBV28 to TRBJ2-5; either TRBD1 or TRBD2 may supply D (5 bases each). Specimen: CD8+ T cells from PBMCs. The receptor was derived from a human donor with multiple sclerosis. CDR3 sequence (DNA): TGTGCCAGCAGTTTTACCGGGACGATAGAGACCCAGTACTTC. It codes for CASSFTGTIETQYF.